This TCR beta chain was captured in a study of blood T cell dynamics during melanoma immunotherapy. Only in-frame clones appear in the TCRdb table, and some are missing; sequencing was by immunoSEQ multiplex PCR. The repertoire has under 9,500 clones, nearly 90% of them found once; the top ten carry about 5.7%. V lost 2 bases and J 3 bases, leaving 15 bases between the germline ends. Germline V gene data show CDR1 as SGHTA and CDR2 as FQGNSA. The CDR3 runs 16 residues. Time point defined: week 3, after first cycle of checkpoint inhibitor. One draw preceded checkpoint blockade; another followed its first cycle at week 3. The sample holds one count of this clone.

This sequence originates from a human donor with melanoma. Source: blood, taken from a patient treated with checkpoint blockade. The chain joins TRBV7-2 to TRBJ2-3; D unclear. CDR3 sequence reads: CASSLRANPSTDTQYF. The CDR3 DNA reads as TGTGCCAGCAGCTTAAGGGCCAACCCGTCGACAGATACGCAGTATTTT.